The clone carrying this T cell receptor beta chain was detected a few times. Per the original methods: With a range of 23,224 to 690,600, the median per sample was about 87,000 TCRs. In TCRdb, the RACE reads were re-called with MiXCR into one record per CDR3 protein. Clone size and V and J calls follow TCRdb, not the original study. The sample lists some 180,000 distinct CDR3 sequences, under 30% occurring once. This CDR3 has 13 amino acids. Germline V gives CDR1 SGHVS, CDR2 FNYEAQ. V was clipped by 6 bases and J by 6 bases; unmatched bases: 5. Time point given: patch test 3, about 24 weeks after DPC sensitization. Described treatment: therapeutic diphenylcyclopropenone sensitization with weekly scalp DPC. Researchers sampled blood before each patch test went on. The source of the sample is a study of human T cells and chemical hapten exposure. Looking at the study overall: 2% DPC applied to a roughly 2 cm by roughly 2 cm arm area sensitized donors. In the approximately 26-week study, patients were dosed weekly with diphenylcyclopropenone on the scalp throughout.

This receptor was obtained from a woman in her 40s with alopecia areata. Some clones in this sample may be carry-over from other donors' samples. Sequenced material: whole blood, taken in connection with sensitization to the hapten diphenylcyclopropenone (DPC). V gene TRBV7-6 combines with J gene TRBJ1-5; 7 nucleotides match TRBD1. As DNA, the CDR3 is TGTGCCAGCAGTACAGGGGAGGTTCAGCCCCAGCATTTT. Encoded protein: CASSTGEVQPQHF.